This T cell receptor beta chain was observed in a study of T cell responses to AZD1222 COVID-19 vaccine. Study information: Second-dose groups at about 4 or about 12 weeks were pooled. Study-level findings and limits: Scientists sampled the repertoires only once the peak T cell response had passed. Clonal diversity may have been underestimated, and the donors were mostly white British, with more females than males. Two AZD1222 administrations were followed by greater Spike-specific TCR breadth and depth.

On this clone itself: Its antigen remains unknown.

Clones were sequenced by immunoSEQ multiplex PCR, and TCRdb holds only the in-frame ones, with some missing. The sample holds about 150,000 clones, around 89% seen once. V lost 3 bases and J 8 bases, leaving 10 bases between the germline ends. Germline V gives CDR1 SGHDN, CDR2 FVKESK. The CDR3 totals 12 residues. The source of this sequence is an adult in good health. The chain recombines TRBV14 with TRBJ1-2, with D uncertain. Sequencing used peripheral blood, obtained on day 0 of AZD1222 vaccination. The CDR3 reads CASSHPMGGYTF. The CDR3 nucleotides are TGTGCCAGCAGCCACCCCATGGGCGGCTACACCTTC.